This entry lists 8 T cell receptor beta chains sequenced from one sample in a study of blood T cell repertoires in COVID-19. Data came from immunoSEQ multiplex PCR; TCRdb stores just in-frame clones and leaves some out. Of 200,000 to 250,000 clones in the sample, about nine tenths were seen once. The sequencing sample was made of peripheral blood. The receptors stem from a man in his 60s who had recovered from COVID-19.

The genes are TRBV7-9 and TRBJ2-3, with D tentatively TRBD2 (5 bases). V lost 3 bases, J lost 5 bases, and 9 bases lay in between. This CDR3 has 13 amino acids. Per the germline V gene, CDR1 is SEHNR and CDR2 is FQNEAQ (reference sequence). Here the CDR3 reads CASSLGAGDTQYF. In DNA, the CDR3 is TGTGCCAGCAGCTTGGGAGCCGGAGATACGCAGTATTTT.

Details on this clone: At one of its ends the junction is not consistent with the germline gene, which may arise from a read error. V is TRBV27 and J is TRBJ2-7, with D unresolved. The CDR3 covers 12 residues. CDR1 is MNHEY and CDR2 is SMNVEV in the germline V gene (reference sequence). This CDR3 reads CAGSRPDREQYF. The CDR3 nucleotides read TGTGCCGGCAGCAGGCCGGATCGAGAGCAGTACTTC.

The chain couples TRBV7-2 to TRBJ1-1, with D unclear. This CDR3 is 18 amino acids long. Germline assignment: CDR1 SGHTA and CDR2 FQGNSA. Trimming took off 2 bases at V and 1 base at J, with 20 bases between the two ends. Here the CDR3 DNA reads TGTGCCAGCAGCTTACAGGTGTTTGGCAGGAATACGAACACTGAAGCTTTCTTT. This translates into CASSLQVFGRNTNTEAFF.

The chain couples TRBV4-1 to TRBJ1-2; TRBD1 matches at 9 bases. This CDR3 spans 13 amino acids. The V and J ends lost 3 bases and 5 bases, in that order; junction bases with no gene match: 1. Germline lookup yields CDR1 MGHRA and CDR2 YSYEKL. CDR3 in DNA: TGCGCCAGCAGCCATGGGACAGGGTATGGCTACACCTTC. Protein sequence: CASSHGTGYGYTF.

The CDR3 reads CATPRRGAGNTIYF. CDR3 in DNA: TGTGCCACCCCCCGACGGGGGGCAGGAAACACCATATATTTT. V usage is TRBV6-4 and J usage is TRBJ1-3, with a weak D call TRBD1 (6 bases). The CDR3 length is 14 residues. CDR1 MRHNA and CDR2 SNTAGT come from the germline V gene. The ends were cut back, 10 bases at V and 4 bases at J, with 17 bases in the middle.

In the case of this clone: The junction differs from germline at one of its ends, possibly a read error. The rearrangement joins TRBV6-1 to TRBJ2-7, with D perhaps TRBD1 (6 bases). The CDR3 covers 14 residues. The germline CDR1 and CDR2 sequences are MNHNS and SASEGT. This chain's CDR3 is CASREGDRNYEQYF. Here the CDR3 DNA reads TGTGCCAGCAGAGAAGGAGACAGGAACTACGAGCAGTACTTC.

The rearrangement uses TRBV6-5 and TRBJ1-6; the D is unclear. The length of the CDR3 is 15 residues. Germline loops: CDR1 MNHEY, CDR2 SVGAGI. The V end lost 7 bases, the J end lost 0 bases, and 10 bases lay between the germline ends. This CDR3 reads CASKYGSSYNSPLHF. The CDR3 bases are TGTGCCAGCAAATATGGGAGCTCCTATAATTCACCCCTCCACTTT.

The chain couples TRBV19 to TRBJ2-1; D ambiguous. Germline V gives CDR1 LNHDA, CDR2 SQIVND (reference sequence). The CDR3 is 13 residues long. The V end was cut by 0 bases, the J end by 6 bases, with 6 bases between. For the CDR3, the DNA is TGTGCCAGTAGTATAGATCCTTTCAATGAGCAGTTCTTC. Its translation: CASSIDPFNEQFF. Supplemented by reference TRBV19 and TRBJ2-1, the full variable domain reads DGGITQSPKYLFRKEGQNVTLSCEQNLNHDAMYWYRQDPGQGLRLIYYSQIVNDFQKGDIAEGYSVSREKKESFPLTVTSAQKNPTAFYLCASSIDPFNEQFFGPGTRLTVL.